These T cell receptor beta chains were read from a single sample in a study of immune cell composition in non-small cell lung cancer. Assay used: immunoSEQ multiplex PCR; TCRdb lists only in-frame clones, some missing. This sample has roughly 1,900 clones, with around 84% found just once. The sequencing sample was made of lung tumor tissue. These receptors came from a human donor with non-small cell lung cancer. The CDR3 runs from the conserved cysteine through the conserved F or W. A D gene is named only where the DNA matches it firmly. Only part of the rows carry a size: once, few, many, or a class if the clone is expanded.

d_gene: .
j_gene: TRBJ1-2
v_gene: TRBV9
abundance: .
CDR3nt: TGTGCCAGCAGCGTAGACCCTCGACAGAGCGGCTACACCTTC
CDR3aa: CASSVDPRQSGYTF

d_gene: .
j_gene: TRBJ2-2
v_gene: TRBV7-9
abundance: .
CDR3nt: TGTGCCAGCAGAGGAGGACAGTACACCGGGGAGCTGTTTTTT
CDR3aa: CASRGGQYTGELFF

d_gene: TRBD2
j_gene: TRBJ2-6
v_gene: TRBV9
abundance: .
CDR3nt: TGTGCCAGCAGCGTAGTGGCCGGGGGGAGCGTCCTGACTTTC
CDR3aa: CASSVVAGGSVLTF

d_gene: TRBD2
j_gene: TRBJ2-1
v_gene: TRBV19
abundance: .
CDR3nt: TGTGCCAGTAGTATAGCGGGCCGGGAGGAACCCTACAATGAGCAGTTCTTC
CDR3aa: CASSIAGREEPYNEQFF

d_gene: .
j_gene: TRBJ2-2
v_gene: TRBV19
abundance: once
CDR3nt: TGTGCCAGTAGTACACTAGCGAACACCGGGGAGCTGTTTTTT
CDR3aa: CASSTLANTGELFF

d_gene: .
j_gene: TRBJ2-7
v_gene: TRBV28
abundance: .
CDR3nt: TGTGCCAGCAGTTTTGGTATAGACTCCTCCGAGCAGTACTTC
CDR3aa: CASSFGIDSSEQYF

d_gene: TRBD2
j_gene: TRBJ2-1
v_gene: TRBV5-1
abundance: .
CDR3nt: TGCGCCAGCAGCAACACACTAGCGGGAGGGGCCTACAATGAGCAGTTCTTC
CDR3aa: CASSNTLAGGAYNEQFF

d_gene: .
j_gene: TRBJ2-5
v_gene: TRBV19
abundance: .
CDR3nt: TGTGCCAGTAGTACCCCCGGACTACACCAAGGGACCCAGTACTTC
CDR3aa: CASSTPGLHQGTQYF

d_gene: TRBD2
j_gene: TRBJ2-5
v_gene: TRBV30
abundance: .
CDR3nt: TGTGCCTGGAGTCGAATAGCGGGAGCCCAAGAGACCCAGTACTTC
CDR3aa: CAWSRIAGAQETQYF

d_gene: .
j_gene: TRBJ1-6
v_gene: TRBV18
abundance: .
CDR3nt: TGTGCCAGCAAGGGGGTTGATTCACCCCTCCACTTT
CDR3aa: CASKGVDSPLHF

d_gene: .
j_gene: TRBJ2-2
v_gene: TRBV15
abundance: .
CDR3nt: TGTGCCACCAGCAGAGATCTAGGCGGGGAGCTGTTTTTT
CDR3aa: CATSRDLGGELFF

d_gene: TRBD1
j_gene: TRBJ1-2
v_gene: TRBV13
abundance: few
CDR3nt: TGTGCCAGCAGCTTAACCCGACAGGGGCGGGCTGGCTACACCTTC
CDR3aa: CASSLTRQGRAGYTF

d_gene: .
j_gene: TRBJ1-5
v_gene: TRBV6-1
abundance: .
CDR3nt: TGTGCCAGCAGGAGGGAGGGCAATCAGCCCCAGCATTTT
CDR3aa: CASRREGNQPQHF